Listed below are T cell receptor beta chains from one sample, sequenced in a study of cytomegalovirus exposure and HLA in healthy donors. Clones were read by immunoSEQ multiplex PCR, and TCRdb kept only the in-frame ones, dropping some. The sample has roughly 140,000 clones; roughly 80% are singletons. The sample consisted of PBMCs. These receptors were collected from a male donor in good health and CMV-seronegative. Both conserved end residues are part of each CDR3. A D gene is named only where the DNA matches it firmly. Size is stated for part of the rows, as once, few or many counts, or as a class when the clone is expanded.

TRBJ2-2 TRBV5-8 NA 15 TRBD2 TGTGCCAGCAGTAGGACTAGCGGGAACACCGGGGAGCTGTTTTTT CASSRTSGNTGELFF
TRBJ1-1 TRBV5-4 NA 16 TRBD1 TGTGCCAGCAGCACCGGACAGGGGACTTCCTTCACTGAAGCTTTCTTT CASSTGQGTSFTEAFF
TRBJ1-2 TRBV2 few 15 NA TGTGCCAGCAGGGAGGGATTAAACGTCCTCTATGGCTACACCTTC CASREGLNVLYGYTF
TRBJ1-1 TRBV5-1 NA 13 NA TGCGCCAGCAGCTTGGCCCGTCAGGGTGAAGCTTTCTTT CASSLARQGEAFF
TRBJ2-1 TRBV28 NA 15 NA TGTGCCAGCAGTCGGCCGCAGGGGGGTGGGAGTGAGCAGTTCTTC CASSRPQGGGSEQFF
TRBJ1-2 TRBV11-2 NA 16 NA TGTGCCAGCAGCTTAGACCCTCTACAGCTAACCTATGGCTACACCTTC CASSLDPLQLTYGYTF
TRBJ1-2 TRBV5-5 NA 13 TRBD1 TGTGCCAGCAGCCCGGGACAGGGAAGTGGCTACACCTTC CASSPGQGSGYTF
TRBJ2-1 TRBV6-1 once 15 TRBD1 TGTGCCAGCAGTGAACTTGGACAGGGGGTTAATGAGCAGTTCTTC CASSELGQGVNEQFF
TRBJ1-1 TRBV11-2 few 14 NA TGTGCCAGCAGCCACGGAGGGGGGGGCACTGAAGCTTTCTTT CASSHGGGGTEAFF
TRBJ2-3 TRBV29-1 NA 13 TRBD2 TGCAGCGTCACCGGGGGGAACACAGATACGCAGTATTTT CSVTGGNTDTQYF
TRBJ2-1 TRBV11-3 NA 13 NA TGTGCCAGCAGCTTATCAGGGGTCAATGAGCAGTTCTTC CASSLSGVNEQFF
TRBJ2-3 TRBV5-8 few 15 NA TGTGCCAGCAGCAGTACCCCGGAGGTCCGAGATACGCAGTATTTT CASSSTPEVRDTQYF
TRBJ1-6 TRBV6-1 NA 15 NA TGTGCCAGCAGATACCTAACAGGGACGGGATCACCCCTCCACTTT CASRYLTGTGSPLHF
TRBJ1-2 TRBV27 once 13 NA TGTGCCAGCAGTTTTGACAGACTCTATGGCTACACCTTC CASSFDRLYGYTF
TRBJ1-2 TRBV10-3 NA 18 TRBD1 TGTGCCATCAGTGGTCGTGGGGGACAGGGGCTGGATAACTATGGCTACACCTTC CAISGRGGQGLDNYGYTF
TRBJ2-5 TRBV27 NA 13 NA TGTGCCAGCGGTAAGCGGAACCAAGAGACCCAGTACTTC CASGKRNQETQYF
TRBJ2-2 TRBV12-5 NA 15 NA TGTGCTAGTGGTTTGTATTCCGGGTCCACCGGGGAGCTGTTTTTT CASGLYSGSTGELFF
TRBJ2-7 TRBV7-9 few 12 TRBD1 TGTGCCAGCAGCAGGGACAGGGACGAGCAGTACTTC CASSRDRDEQYF